The 5 T cell receptor beta chains listed next were all sequenced from one sample in a study of blood T cell repertoires in COVID-19. Produced via immunoSEQ multiplex PCR; TCRdb's table is partial and in-frame only. The table records approximately 170,000 clones, approximately 84% of them present only once. What was sequenced was PBMCs or T cells enriched from blood (not recorded which). All receptors come from a woman in her 30s who had recovered from COVID-19.

The chain couples TRBV5-1 to TRBJ2-2; the D gene is possibly TRBD2 (6 bases). The CDR3 is 15 residues long. With 2 bases removed from V and 4 bases from J, the gap between germline ends came to 12 bases. Germline V gene sequence: CDR1 SGHRS, CDR2 YFSETQ. The CDR3 loop is CASSFGGAGTGELFF. Here the CDR3 DNA reads TGCGCCAGCAGCTTCGGCGGGGCAGGCACCGGGGAGCTGTTTTTT.

The chain couples TRBV5-6 to TRBJ1-2; no clear D gene. The CDR3 sequence is 15 residues long. V was shortened by 3 bases and J by 3 bases, with 15 bases between the two germline ends. Germline CDR1 and CDR2: SGHDT and YYEEEE. This CDR3 is CASSSGRQADYGYTF. The CDR3 DNA follows: TGTGCCAGCAGCTCCGGGAGGCAGGCCGACTATGGCTACACCTTC. The full variable domain, completed using reference TRBV5-6 and TRBJ1-2, is DAGVTQSPTHLIKTRGQQVTLRCSPKSGHDTVSWYQQALGQGPQFIFQYYEEEERQRGNFPDRFSGHQFPNYSSELNVNALLLGDSALYLCASSSGRQADYGYTFGSGTRLTVV.

This clone was detected only once. CDR3 amino acids: CASSIAEGAANYGYTF. CDR3 nucleotide sequence: TGTGCCAGTAGTATAGCCGAGGGAGCAGCTAACTATGGCTACACCTTC. The V and J genes are TRBV19 and TRBJ1-2; D is ambiguous. The CDR3 loop spans 16 amino acids. Germline CDR1 reads LNHDA; CDR2 reads SQIVND (reference sequence). Trimming left V 1 base short and J 0 bases short, with 12 bases between.

The J gene is TRBJ2-1, the V gene TRBV27; 11 bases agree with TRBD2. With 5 bases clipped from V and 4 bases from J, the junction kept 7 bases outside the gene matches. CDR3 length: 16 residues. Germline assignment: CDR1 MNHEY and CDR2 SMNVEV (reference sequence). The CDR3 DNA is TGTGCCAGCAGTGCCACTAGCGGGAGAAGTTACAATGAGCAGTTCTTC. Translation: CASSATSGRSYNEQFF.

V is TRBV5-6 and J is TRBJ2-1; 11 bases line up with TRBD2. CDR1 and CDR2 (germline): SGHDT, YYEEEE. The CDR3 sequence is 15 residues long. The junction had 13 bases not matched to a gene; V was cut back by 2 bases and J by 15 bases. The CDR3 spells CASSFWTSGSRTTFF. As DNA, the CDR3 is TGTGCCAGCAGCTTTTGGACTAGCGGGTCAAGAACGACGTTCTTC.